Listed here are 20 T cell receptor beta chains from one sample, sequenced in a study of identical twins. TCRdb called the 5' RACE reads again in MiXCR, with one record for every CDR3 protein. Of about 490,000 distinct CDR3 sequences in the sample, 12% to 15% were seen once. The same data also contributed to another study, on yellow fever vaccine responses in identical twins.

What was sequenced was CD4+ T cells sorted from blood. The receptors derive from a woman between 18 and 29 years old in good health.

The CDR3 here is CSARDDRPGELFF. For the CDR3, the DNA is TGCAGTGCTAGAGATGACAGGCCTGGGGAGCTGTTTTTT. The chain links TRBV20-1 to TRBJ2-2; TRBD1 might be the D (6 bases). Germline loops: CDR1 DFQATT, CDR2 SNEGSKA (reference sequence). Trimming removed 0 bases from V and 8 bases from J, with 10 bases in between. This CDR3 contains 13 residues.

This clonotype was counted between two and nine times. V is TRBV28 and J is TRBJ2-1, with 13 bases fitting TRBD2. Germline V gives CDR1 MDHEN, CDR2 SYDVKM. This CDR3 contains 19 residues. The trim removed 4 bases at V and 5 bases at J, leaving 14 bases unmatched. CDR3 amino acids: CASSSSAGTSGKFDNEQFF. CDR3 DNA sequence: TGTGCCAGCAGTTCCTCAGCCGGGACTAGCGGGAAGTTCGACAATGAGCAGTTCTTC.

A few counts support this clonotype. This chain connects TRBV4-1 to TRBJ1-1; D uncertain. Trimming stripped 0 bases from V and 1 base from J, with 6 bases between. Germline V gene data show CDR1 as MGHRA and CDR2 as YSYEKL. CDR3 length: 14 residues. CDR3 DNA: TGCGCCAGCAGCCAAGATTCCAGGAACACTGAAGCTTTCTTT. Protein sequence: CASSQDSRNTEAFF.

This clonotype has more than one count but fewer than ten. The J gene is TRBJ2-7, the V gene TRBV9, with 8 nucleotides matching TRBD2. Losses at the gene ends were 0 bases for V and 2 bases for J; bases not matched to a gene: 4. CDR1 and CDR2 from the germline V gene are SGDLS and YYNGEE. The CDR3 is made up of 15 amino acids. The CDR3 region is CASSVEDSGTYEQYF. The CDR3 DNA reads TGTGCCAGCAGCGTAGAAGATAGCGGGACCTACGAGCAGTACTTC.

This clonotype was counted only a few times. In nucleotides, the CDR3 is TGTGCCAGCAGCCAAGCCGGGAGGACCTCCTACAATGAGCAGTTCTTC. Amino acids: CASSQAGRTSYNEQFF. V gene TRBV3-1 combines with J gene TRBJ2-1; 7 nucleotides agree with TRBD2. CDR1 is LGHDT and CDR2 is YNNKEL in the germline V gene (reference sequence). V dropped 1 base and J dropped 0; count of bases not matched to a gene: 3. This CDR3 is built from 16 residues.

DNA for the CDR3: TGTGCCAGCACCCAACAGGGGGCGCGGGCAGATACGCAGTATTTT. Translated, it gives CASTQQGARADTQYF. This sequence joins TRBV6-1 and TRBJ2-3, with 9 bases aligning to TRBD1. J gave up 4 bases and V 7 bases, and 9 bases lay outside the gene matches. The V gene's germline CDR1 is MNHNS and CDR2 SASEGT. This CDR3 region has 15 residues.

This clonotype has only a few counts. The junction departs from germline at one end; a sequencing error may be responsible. This CDR3 reads CASSTQRTGTAF. The CDR3 DNA reads TGTGCCAGCAGTACCCAAAGGACAGGGACGGCGTTC. The chain carries TRBV28 and TRBJ2-4, with 8 bases identical to TRBD1. Germline V gene sequence: CDR1 MDHEN, CDR2 SYDVKM. The CDR3 has 12 amino acids.

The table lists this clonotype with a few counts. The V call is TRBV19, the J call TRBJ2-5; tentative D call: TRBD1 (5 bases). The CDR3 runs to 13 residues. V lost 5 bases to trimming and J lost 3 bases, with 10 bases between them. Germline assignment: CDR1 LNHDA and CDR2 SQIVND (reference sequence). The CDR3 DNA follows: TGTGCCAGTAGTCGGGCAGGGAAAGAGACCCAGTACTTC. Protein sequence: CASSRAGKETQYF. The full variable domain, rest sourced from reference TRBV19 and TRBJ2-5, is DGGITQSPKYLFRKEGQNVTLSCEQNLNHDAMYWYRQDPGQGLRLIYYSQIVNDFQKGDIAEGYSVSREKKESFPLTVTSAQKNPTAFYLCASSRAGKETQYFGPGTRLLVL.

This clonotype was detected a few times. In nucleotides, the CDR3 is TGCAGTGCTAGCTCAAGACCCCAGAGGACAGGGGGCTACACCTTC. This sequence encodes CSASSRPQRTGGYTF. The chain employs TRBV20-1 and TRBJ1-2, with 8 bases fitting TRBD1. Per the germline V gene, CDR1 is DFQATT and CDR2 is SNEGSKA (reference sequence). V lost 3 bases, J lost 8 bases, and 14 bases stayed unmatched. The CDR3 has 15 amino acids.

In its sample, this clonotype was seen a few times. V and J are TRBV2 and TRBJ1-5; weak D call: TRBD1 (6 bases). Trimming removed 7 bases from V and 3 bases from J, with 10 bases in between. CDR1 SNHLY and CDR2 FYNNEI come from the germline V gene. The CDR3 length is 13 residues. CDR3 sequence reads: CASTGQYNQPQHF. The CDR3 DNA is TGTGCCAGCACCGGACAGTACAATCAGCCCCAGCATTTT. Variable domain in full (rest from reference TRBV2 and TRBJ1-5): EPEVTQTPSHQVTQMGQEVILRCVPISNHLYFYWYRQILGQKVEFLVSFYNNEISEKSEIFDDQFSVERPDGSNFTLKIRSTKLEDSAMYFCASTGQYNQPQHFGDGTRLSIL.

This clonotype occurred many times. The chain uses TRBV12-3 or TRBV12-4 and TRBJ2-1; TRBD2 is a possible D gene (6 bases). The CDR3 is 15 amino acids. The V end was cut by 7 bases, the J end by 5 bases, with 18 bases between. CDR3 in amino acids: CASTPQTSNHNEQFF. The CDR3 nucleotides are TGTGCCAGCACCCCACAGACTAGTAACCACAATGAGCAGTTCTTC.

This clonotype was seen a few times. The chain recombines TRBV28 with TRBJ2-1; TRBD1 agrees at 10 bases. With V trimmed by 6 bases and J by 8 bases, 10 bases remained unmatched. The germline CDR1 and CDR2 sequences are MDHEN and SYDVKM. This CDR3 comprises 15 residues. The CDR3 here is CASRLMGQGIDEQFF. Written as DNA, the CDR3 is TGTGCCAGCAGACTCATGGGACAGGGGATCGATGAGCAGTTCTTC.

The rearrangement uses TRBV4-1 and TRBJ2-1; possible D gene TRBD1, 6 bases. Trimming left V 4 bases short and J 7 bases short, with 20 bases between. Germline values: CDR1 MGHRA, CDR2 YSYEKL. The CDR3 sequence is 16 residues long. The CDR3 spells CASSRPGQLHRNEQFF. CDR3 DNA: TGCGCCAGCAGCCGACCGGGACAATTACATAGGAATGAGCAGTTCTTC.

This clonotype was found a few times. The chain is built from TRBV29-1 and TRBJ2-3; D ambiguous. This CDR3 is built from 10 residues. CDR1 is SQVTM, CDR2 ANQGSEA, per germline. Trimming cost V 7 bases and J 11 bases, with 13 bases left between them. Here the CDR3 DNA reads TGCAGCGCCCAAGGGAACGAGCAGTATTTT. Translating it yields CSAQGNEQYF.

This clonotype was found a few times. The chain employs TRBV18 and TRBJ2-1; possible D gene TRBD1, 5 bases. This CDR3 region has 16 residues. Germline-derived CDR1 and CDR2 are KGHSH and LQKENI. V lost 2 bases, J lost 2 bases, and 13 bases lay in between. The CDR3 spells CASSPSQTVTYNEQFF. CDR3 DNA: TGTGCCAGCTCACCATCTCAGACAGTTACCTACAATGAGCAGTTCTTC.

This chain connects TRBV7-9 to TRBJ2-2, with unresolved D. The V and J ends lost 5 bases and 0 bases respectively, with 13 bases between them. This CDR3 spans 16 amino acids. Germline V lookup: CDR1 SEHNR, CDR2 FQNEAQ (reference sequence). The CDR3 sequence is CASSTLRDANTGELFF. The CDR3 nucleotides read TGTGCCAGCAGCACCTTGAGAGACGCGAACACCGGGGAGCTGTTTTTT.

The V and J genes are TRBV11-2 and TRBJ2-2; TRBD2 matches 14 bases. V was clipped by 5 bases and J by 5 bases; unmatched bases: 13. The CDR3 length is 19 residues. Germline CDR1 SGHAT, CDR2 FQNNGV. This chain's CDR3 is CASSLGGFRTSGGTGELFF. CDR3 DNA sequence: TGTGCCAGCAGCCTGGGTGGGTTCCGGACTAGCGGGGGGACCGGGGAGCTGTTTTTT.

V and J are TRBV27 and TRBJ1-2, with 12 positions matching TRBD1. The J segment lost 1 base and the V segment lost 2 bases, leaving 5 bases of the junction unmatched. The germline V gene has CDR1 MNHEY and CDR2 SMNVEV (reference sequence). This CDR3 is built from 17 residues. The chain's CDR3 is CASSLKGQGAFNYGYTF. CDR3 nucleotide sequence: TGTGCCAGCAGTTTAAAGGGACAGGGGGCCTTTAACTATGGCTACACCTTC.

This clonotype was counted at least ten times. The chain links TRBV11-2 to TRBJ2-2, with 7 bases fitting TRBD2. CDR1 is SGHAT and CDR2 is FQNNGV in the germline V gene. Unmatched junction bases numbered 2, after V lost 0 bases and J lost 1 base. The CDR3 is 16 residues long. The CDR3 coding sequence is TGTGCCAGCAGCTTAGACCCGGGGGGGAACACCGGGGAGCTGTTTTTT. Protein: CASSLDPGGNTGELFF. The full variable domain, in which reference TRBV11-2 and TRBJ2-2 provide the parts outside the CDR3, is EAGVAQSPRYKIIEKRQSVAFWCNPISGHATLYWYQQILGQGPKLLIQFQNNGVVDDSQLPKDRFSAERLKGVDSTLKIQPAKLEDSAVYLCASSLDPGGNTGELFFGEGSRLTVL.

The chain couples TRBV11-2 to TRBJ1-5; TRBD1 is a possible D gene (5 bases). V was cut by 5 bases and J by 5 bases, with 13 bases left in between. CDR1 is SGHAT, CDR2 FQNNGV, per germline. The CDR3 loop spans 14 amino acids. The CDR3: CASSEDSQYQPQHF. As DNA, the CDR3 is TGTGCCAGCAGCGAAGACAGTCAGTATCAGCCCCAGCATTTT. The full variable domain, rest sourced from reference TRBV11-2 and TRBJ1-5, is EAGVAQSPRYKIIEKRQSVAFWCNPISGHATLYWYQQILGQGPKLLIQFQNNGVVDDSQLPKDRFSAERLKGVDSTLKIQPAKLEDSAVYLCASSEDSQYQPQHFGDGTRLSIL.